The 25 T cell receptor beta chains given below trace back to one sample, sequenced in a study of T cells after posttransplantation cyclophosphamide. Measured with immunoSEQ multiplex PCR; TCRdb has only the in-frame clones, and not every one. Recorded here are tens of thousands of clones, with no singletons, and the ten leading clones hold around 6.5%. The sample comprised PBMCs. The source of these receptors is a woman aged 50 to 60 in good health and a related stem cell transplant donor.

This clone was seen repeatedly, ten times or more. The genes are TRBV27 and TRBJ1-2; 8 bases map to TRBD1. With 2 bases clipped from V and 7 bases from J, the junction kept 6 bases outside the gene matches. CDR3 size: 14 residues. Germline-derived CDR1 and CDR2 are MNHEY and SMNVEV (reference sequence). The CDR3 here is CASSLGTGSPGYTF. The CDR3, as DNA: TGTGCCAGCAGTTTAGGGACAGGATCACCTGGCTACACCTTC.

This clone was observed many times. This rearrangement joins TRBV28 to TRBJ1-1; TRBD1 aligns across 7 bases. The CDR3 has 14 amino acids. The V gene's germline CDR1 is MDHEN and CDR2 SYDVKM. With V trimmed by 6 bases and J by 5 bases, 9 bases remained unmatched. CDR3 amino acids: CASSPPRGRTEAFF. For the CDR3, the DNA is TGTGCCAGCAGCCCTCCGAGGGGGCGGACTGAAGCTTTCTTT.

This clone came up many times. The chain has TRBV18 and TRBJ1-2; 9 nucleotides line up with TRBD1. Germline V lookup: CDR1 KGHSH, CDR2 LQKENI. With V trimmed by 3 bases and J by 9 bases, 14 bases remained unmatched. The CDR3 totals 16 residues. This CDR3 reads CASSPPWDREDDSYTF. The CDR3 region has the DNA TGTGCCAGCTCACCGCCTTGGGACAGGGAAGATGATAGCTACACCTTC.

This clone came up many times. V is TRBV10-3 and J is TRBJ2-7; 7 positions agree with TRBD1. In germline, CDR1 is ENHRY, CDR2 SYGVKD. Unmatched junction bases numbered 12, after V lost 0 bases and J lost 4 bases. This CDR3 has 17 amino acids. The CDR3 DNA reads TGTGCCATCAGTGAGTCGTCCCGGCAGGGGGAAAGGTACGAGCAGTACTTC. Amino acids: CAISESSRQGERYEQYF.

The rearrangement links TRBV12-3 or TRBV12-4 to TRBJ2-7; 8 bases are a match to TRBD2. The J segment lost 1 base and the V segment lost 6 bases, leaving 8 bases of the junction unmatched. CDR3 length equals 15 residues. The CDR3 DNA follows: TGTGCCAGCAGCCTACAGGGACTAGGGTCCTACGAGCAGTACTTC. As protein: CASSLQGLGSYEQYF.

Ten or more counts support this clone. The chain is built from TRBV28 and TRBJ1-4; 7 nucleotides agree with TRBD1. With 4 bases clipped from V and 7 bases from J, the junction kept 6 bases outside the gene matches. This CDR3 is built from 14 residues. Germline CDR1 reads MDHEN; CDR2 reads SYDVKM. The CDR3 nucleotides are TGTGCCAGCAGTTACAGGGGAGGGATTGAAAAACTGTTTTTT. Translated, it gives CASSYRGGIEKLFF.

The rearrangement links TRBV12-3 or TRBV12-4 to TRBJ2-5; D is ambiguous. Trimming took 3 bases from V and 2 from J, leaving 13 bases between them. The CDR3 has 15 amino acids. The CDR3 coding sequence is TGTGCCAGCAGTTTTTCCCGGAACGGGCAAGAGACCCAGTACTTC. Translation: CASSFSRNGQETQYF.

This clone has at least ten counts. The V call is TRBV5-1, the J call TRBJ2-7; 10 nucleotides agree with TRBD1. This CDR3 contains 13 residues. The germline gives CDR1 SGHRS, CDR2 YFSETQ. The V gene end was trimmed by 6 bases and the J gene end by 6 bases; junction bases not matched to a gene: 6. This CDR3 is CASTQTGGGEQYF. The CDR3 DNA is TGCGCCAGCACCCAGACAGGGGGCGGCGAGCAGTACTTC.

This clone was picked up many times. This chain uses TRBV5-4 with TRBJ2-5, with D possibly matching TRBD1 (5 bases). This CDR3 is built from 13 residues. Trimming cost V 1 base and J 5 bases, with 9 bases left between them. The germline V gene has CDR1 SGHNT and CDR2 YYREEE (reference sequence). CDR3 nucleotide sequence: TGTGCCAGCAGCTTGCCAGGGTGGGAGACCCAGTACTTC. Its protein product is CASSLPGWETQYF. Combining the CDR3 with reference TRBV5-4 and TRBJ2-5 gives the whole variable domain ETGVTQSPTHLIKTRGQQVTLRCSSQSGHNTVSWYQQALGQGPQFIFQYYREEENGRGNFPPRFSGLQFPNYSSELNVNALELDDSALYLCASSLPGWETQYFGPGTRLLVL.

The rearrangement uses TRBV12-3 or TRBV12-4 and TRBJ1-2, with D possibly being TRBD1 (6 bases). The length of the CDR3 is 16 residues. V was trimmed by 5 bases and J by 5 bases, leaving 21 bases between them. The CDR3 here is CASSPLWGGPAYGYTF. As DNA, the CDR3 is TGTGCCAGCAGTCCTTTGTGGGGGGGGCCGGCTTATGGCTACACCTTC.

This clone showed up many times. The rearrangement joins TRBV13 to TRBJ2-4, with 7 bases matching TRBD1. J gave up 11 bases and V 4 bases, and 8 bases lay outside the gene matches. This CDR3 is built from 13 residues. Germline values: CDR1 PRHDT, CDR2 FYEKMQ (reference sequence). Here the CDR3 DNA reads TGTGCCAGCAGCTCCGACAGGGCTCCGGTTCAGTACTTC. Translation gives CASSSDRAPVQYF.

This clone has at least ten counts. In DNA, the CDR3 is TGTGCCAGCAGTTTAAACAGGGGCTACGAGCAGTACTTC. Amino acid sequence: CASSLNRGYEQYF. The chain uses TRBV12-3 or TRBV12-4 and TRBJ2-7, with 7 bases matching TRBD1. V gave up 2 bases and J gave up 3 bases; unmatched junction bases: 1. The CDR3 length is 13 residues.

This clone was seen repeatedly, ten times or more. The chain is built from TRBV6-2 or TRBV6-3 and TRBJ1-1; D might be TRBD1 (5 bases). Between the trimmed V and J ends, which lost 7 bases and 3 bases, there was a span of 15 bases. CDR1 and CDR2 (germline): MNHEY, SVGEGT. CDR3 length equals 14 residues. The DNA for the CDR3 is TGTGCCAGCATCAACGGCGGGGGAGACACTGAAGCTTTCTTT. It yields the protein CASINGGGDTEAFF.

This clone was seen at least ten times. CDR3 protein: CASSLGTRYEQFF. DNA for the CDR3: TGTGCCAGCAGCTTAGGGACTAGATACGAGCAGTTCTTC. The V gene is TRBV5-5, the J gene TRBJ2-1; TRBD2 matches 8 bases. J gave up 10 bases and V 2 bases, and 5 bases lay outside the gene matches. The CDR3 extends over 13 amino acids. From germline, CDR1 is SGHKS and CDR2 YYEKEE (reference sequence).

This clone was seen ten or more times. This chain joins TRBV5-6 and TRBJ2-2; 10 nucleotides line up with TRBD1. The germline CDR1 and CDR2 sequences are SGHDT and YYEEEE. The trim removed 3 bases at V and 8 bases at J, leaving 4 bases unmatched. This CDR3 is built from 14 residues. The CDR3 protein is CASSWGTGEGELFF. The CDR3, as DNA: TGTGCCAGCAGCTGGGGGACAGGGGAAGGGGAGCTGTTTTTT.

This clone was detected many times. The chain couples TRBV10-3 to TRBJ1-3; possible D gene TRBD1, 6 bases. Trimming pared 0 bases from V and 4 bases from J, leaving 10 bases between. This CDR3 is built from 15 residues. The germline V gene has CDR1 ENHRY and CDR2 SYGVKD. CDR3 amino acids: CAISESKGGGNTIYF. The CDR3 DNA follows: TGTGCCATCAGTGAGTCGAAAGGGGGAGGAAACACCATATATTTT.

Ten or more counts support this clone. This chain links TRBV30 with TRBJ1-1; 8 bases are shared with TRBD1. Germline V CDR1 and CDR2: GTSNPN, SVGIG (reference sequence). The CDR3 consists of 14 residues. V shed 0 bases, J shed 5 bases, and the junction held 5 bases outside the gene matches. CDR3 in amino acids: CAWSVGQGYTEAFF. DNA of the CDR3: TGTGCCTGGAGTGTAGGACAGGGATATACTGAAGCTTTCTTT. Full variable domain (missing parts from reference TRBV30 and TRBJ1-1): SQTIHQWPATLVQPVGSPLSLECTVEGTSNPNLYWYRQAAGRGLQLLFYSVGIGQISSEVPQNLSASRPQDRQFILSSKKLLLSDSGFYLCAWSVGQGYTEAFFGQGTRLTVV.

This clone has a count of ten or more. The chain links TRBV19 to TRBJ2-1; TRBD1 matches at 8 bases. The germline V gene has CDR1 LNHDA and CDR2 SQIVND (reference sequence). Germline trimming cut 5 bases from V and 3 bases from J; bases unmatched to any gene: 6. The CDR3 loop spans 15 amino acids. The CDR3 coding sequence is TGTGCCAGTAGTTCGGGGACAGGTCTCTACAATGAGCAGTTCTTC. Translating it yields CASSSGTGLYNEQFF.

This clone was counted a few times. The J gene is TRBJ2-7, the V gene TRBV30, with 9 bases identical to TRBD1. The CDR3 extends over 14 amino acids. With V trimmed by 1 base and J by 7 bases, 8 bases remained unmatched. The germline CDR1 and CDR2 sequences are GTSNPN and SVGIG (reference sequence). The CDR3 loop is CAWSEGTGLGEQYF. As DNA, the CDR3 is TGTGCCTGGAGTGAAGGGACAGGGCTCGGGGAGCAGTACTTC.

This clone has at least ten counts. This sequence joins TRBV5-1 and TRBJ1-4, with TRBD1 matching 7 bases. Losses at the gene ends were 0 bases for V and 11 bases for J; bases not matched to a gene: 10. The germline V gene encodes CDR1 SGHRS and CDR2 YFSETQ. This CDR3 contains 15 residues. This CDR3 is CASSLAGQGGSKLFF. In DNA form, the CDR3 reads TGCGCCAGCAGCTTGGCCGGTCAGGGGGGCAGCAAACTGTTTTTT.

The table lists this clone with a few counts. The gene calls are TRBV12-3 or TRBV12-4 and TRBJ1-2; no reliable D call. V gave up 3 bases and J gave up 7 bases, with 9 bases separating them. This CDR3 comprises 12 residues. The CDR3 is CASSLTSGGYTF. As DNA, the CDR3 is TGTGCCAGCAGTTTGACTTCCGGTGGCTACACCTTC.

This clone came up many times. This chain connects TRBV7-3 to TRBJ2-2; D possibly uses TRBD1 or TRBD2 (5 bases each). The CDR3 runs to 16 residues. With 3 bases removed from V and 5 bases from J, the gap between germline ends came to 16 bases. Germline V gives CDR1 SGHTA, CDR2 FQGTGA. CDR3 sequence (DNA): TGTGCCAGCAGCTTTAGGGGTTTATCGGGAACCGGGGAGCTGTTTTTT. This encodes CASSFRGLSGTGELFF.

Many counts were recorded for this clone. This chain links TRBV6-4 with TRBJ1-1; TRBD1 aligns across 9 bases. Germline V gives CDR1 MRHNA, CDR2 SNTAGT. This CDR3 has 13 amino acids. J gave up 8 bases and V 6 bases, and 7 bases lay outside the gene matches. CDR3 loop: CASSAGQGAEAFF. The DNA of the CDR3 is TGTGCCAGCAGCGCGGGACAGGGCGCCGAAGCTTTCTTT.

There are many counts of this clone. The rearrangement uses TRBV5-1 and TRBJ2-2, with 9 positions matching TRBD1. CDR1 and CDR2 from the germline V gene are SGHRS and YFSETQ. The ends lost 9 bases at V and 0 bases at J; junction bases unmatched: 9. The CDR3 has 16 residues. CDR3 loop: CATRVGTGPNTGELFF. In DNA form, the CDR3 reads TGCGCCACTAGGGTCGGGACAGGGCCGAACACCGGGGAGCTGTTTTTT. Combining the CDR3 with reference TRBV5-1 and TRBJ2-2 gives the whole variable domain KAGVTQTPRYLIKTRGQQVTLSCSPISGHRSVSWYQQTPGQGLQFLFEYFSETQRNKGNFPGRFSGRQFSNSRSEMNVSTLELGDSALYLCATRVGTGPNTGELFFGEGSRLTVL.

This clone has a count of ten or more. This chain connects TRBV4-1 to TRBJ2-1; D gene unclear. From germline, CDR1 is MGHRA and CDR2 YSYEKL. Trimming took off 1 base at V and 9 bases at J, with 4 bases between the two ends. The length of the CDR3 is 11 residues. The CDR3 nucleotides are TGCGCCAGCAGCCAAGGGCTTGAGCAGTTCTTC. Translating gives CASSQGLEQFF.